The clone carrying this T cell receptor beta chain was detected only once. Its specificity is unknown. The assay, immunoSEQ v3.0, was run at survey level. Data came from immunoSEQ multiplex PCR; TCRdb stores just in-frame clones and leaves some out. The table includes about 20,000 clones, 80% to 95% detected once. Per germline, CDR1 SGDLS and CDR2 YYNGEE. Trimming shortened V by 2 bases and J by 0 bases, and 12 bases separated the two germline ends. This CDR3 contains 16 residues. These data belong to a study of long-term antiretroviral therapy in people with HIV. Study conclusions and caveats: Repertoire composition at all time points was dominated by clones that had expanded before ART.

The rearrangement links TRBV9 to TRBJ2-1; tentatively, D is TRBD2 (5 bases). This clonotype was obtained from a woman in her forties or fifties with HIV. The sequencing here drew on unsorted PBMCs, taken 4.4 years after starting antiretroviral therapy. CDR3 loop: CASSVSGHSSYNEQFF. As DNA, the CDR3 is TGTGCCAGCAGCGTCAGCGGTCATAGCTCCTACAATGAGCAGTTCTTC.